One TCR beta chain is described in this entry. The ends lost 2 bases at V and 0 bases at J; junction bases unmatched: 18. In germline, CDR1 is GTSNPN, CDR2 SVGIG (reference sequence). This CDR3 has 21 amino acids. These data come from a study of blood T cell repertoires in COVID-19. Across the study: Nucleic acid was either cDNA or gDNA, and it came from T cells, B-cell-depleted T cells, or PBMCs.

Under the authors' procedure: From reference gene primer amplification, estimates of nucleated cell counts were derived. Libraries were prepared by immunoSEQ multiplex PCR; TCRdb keeps only in-frame clonotypes and omits some of them. V and J calls and clone size are as listed in that table; D and trimming were resolved from the DNA. This sample has under 250,000 clones; over 70% occur once, and the top ten carry over 3.5%. This receptor was identified in a woman in her 30s who had been exposed to COVID-19. Sequenced input: PBMCs or T cells enriched from blood (not recorded which). The chain carries TRBV30 and TRBJ2-1; 11 bases agree with TRBD2. Here the CDR3 DNA reads TGTGCCTGGAGTCCAGACGCCGGGACTAGCGGATACTCGAGCTCCTACAATGAGCAGTTCTTC. Translation gives CAWSPDAGTSGYSSSYNEQFF.